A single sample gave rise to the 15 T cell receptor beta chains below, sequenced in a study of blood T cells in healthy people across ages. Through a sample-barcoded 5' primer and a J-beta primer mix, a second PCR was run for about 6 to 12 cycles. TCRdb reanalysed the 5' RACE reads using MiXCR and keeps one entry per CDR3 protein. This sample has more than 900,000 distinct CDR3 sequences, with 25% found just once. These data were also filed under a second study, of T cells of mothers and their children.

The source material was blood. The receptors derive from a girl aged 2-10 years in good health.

Here the CDR3 DNA reads TGTGCCACCTTTTTAGGACAGGGCGAGGGCTACACCTTC. Amino acid sequence: CATFLGQGEGYTF. The V gene is TRBV19, the J gene TRBJ1-2; 8 bases map to TRBD1. Germline trimming cut 10 bases from V and 8 bases from J; bases unmatched to any gene: 12. The V gene's germline CDR1 is LNHDA and CDR2 SQIVND (reference sequence). CDR3 length equals 13 residues. Supplemented by reference TRBV19 and TRBJ1-2, the full variable domain reads DGGITQSPKYLFRKEGQNVTLSCEQNLNHDAMYWYRQDPGQGLRLIYYSQIVNDFQKGDIAEGYSVSREKKESFPLTVTSAQKNPTAFYLCATFLGQGEGYTFGSGTRLTVV.

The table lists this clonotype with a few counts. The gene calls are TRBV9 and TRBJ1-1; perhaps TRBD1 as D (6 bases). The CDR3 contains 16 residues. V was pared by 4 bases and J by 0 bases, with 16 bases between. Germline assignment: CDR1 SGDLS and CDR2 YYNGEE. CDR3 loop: CASSPGTTTMNTEAFF. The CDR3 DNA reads TGTGCCAGCAGCCCCGGGACAACCACCATGAACACTGAAGCTTTCTTT.

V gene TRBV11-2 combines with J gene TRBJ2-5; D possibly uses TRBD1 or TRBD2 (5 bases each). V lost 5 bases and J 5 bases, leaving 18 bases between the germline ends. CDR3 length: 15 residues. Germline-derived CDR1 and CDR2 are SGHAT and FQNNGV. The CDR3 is CASSPPLDRGETQYF. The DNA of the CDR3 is TGTGCCAGCAGCCCCCCCCTAGACAGAGGGGAGACCCAGTACTTC.

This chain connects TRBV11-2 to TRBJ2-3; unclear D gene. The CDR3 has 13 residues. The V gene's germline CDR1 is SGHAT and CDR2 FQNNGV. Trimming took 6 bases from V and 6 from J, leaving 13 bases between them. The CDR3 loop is CASRASAVDTQYF. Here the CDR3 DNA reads TGTGCCAGCAGAGCCTCTGCGGTGGATACGCAGTATTTT.

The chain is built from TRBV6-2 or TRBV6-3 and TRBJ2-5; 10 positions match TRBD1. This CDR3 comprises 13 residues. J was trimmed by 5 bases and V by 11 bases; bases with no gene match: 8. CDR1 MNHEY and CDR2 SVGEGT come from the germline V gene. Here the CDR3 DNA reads TGTGCCGGGTCGACAGGGGGCCGGGAGACCCAGTACTTC. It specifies CAGSTGGRETQYF.

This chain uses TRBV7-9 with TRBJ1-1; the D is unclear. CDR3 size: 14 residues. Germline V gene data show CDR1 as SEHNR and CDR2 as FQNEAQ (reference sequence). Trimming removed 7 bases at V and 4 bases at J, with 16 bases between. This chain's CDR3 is CASTRPEAITEAFF. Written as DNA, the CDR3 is TGTGCCAGCACGAGGCCAGAGGCGATCACTGAAGCTTTCTTT.

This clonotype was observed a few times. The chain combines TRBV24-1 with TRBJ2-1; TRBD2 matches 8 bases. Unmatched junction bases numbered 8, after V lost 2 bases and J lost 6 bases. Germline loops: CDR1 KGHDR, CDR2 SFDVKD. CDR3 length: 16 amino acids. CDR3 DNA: TGTGCCACCAGTGATTCCGATTTCGGGGGGGTCAATGAGCAGTTCTTC. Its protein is CATSDSDFGGVNEQFF.

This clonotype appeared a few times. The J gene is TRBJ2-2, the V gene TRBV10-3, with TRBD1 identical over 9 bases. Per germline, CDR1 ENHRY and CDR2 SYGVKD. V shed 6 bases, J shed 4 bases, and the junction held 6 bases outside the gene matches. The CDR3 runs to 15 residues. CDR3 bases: TGTGCCATCAGCGAGGACAGGGGAGGCACCGGGGAGCTGTTTTTT. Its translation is CAISEDRGGTGELFF.

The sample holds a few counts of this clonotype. In DNA, the CDR3 is TGTGCCAGCAGTGACATCATGAACACTGAAGCTTTCTTT. It translates to CASSDIMNTEAFF. The J gene is TRBJ1-1, the V gene TRBV6-2 or TRBV6-3; D not certain. The length of the CDR3 is 13 residues. V was pared by 5 bases and J by 0 bases, with 7 bases between. The V gene's germline CDR1 is MNHEY and CDR2 SVGEGT.

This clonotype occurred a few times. The CDR3, as DNA: TGTGCCAGCAGCTTAGAGTCCGGCGGAGACTATGGCTACACCTTC. It yields the protein CASSLESGGDYGYTF. The J gene is TRBJ1-2, the V gene TRBV7-2; D gene ambiguous. Between the trimmed V and J ends, which lost 1 base and 3 bases, there was a span of 12 bases. Germline V lookup: CDR1 SGHTA, CDR2 FQGNSA. CDR3 size: 15 residues. The full variable domain, completed using reference TRBV7-2 and TRBJ1-2, is GAGVSQSPSNKVTEKGKDVELRCDPISGHTALYWYRQSLGQGLEFLIYFQGNSAPDKSGLPSDRFSAERTGGSVSTLTIQRTQQEDSAVYLCASSLESGGDYGYTFGSGTRLTVV.

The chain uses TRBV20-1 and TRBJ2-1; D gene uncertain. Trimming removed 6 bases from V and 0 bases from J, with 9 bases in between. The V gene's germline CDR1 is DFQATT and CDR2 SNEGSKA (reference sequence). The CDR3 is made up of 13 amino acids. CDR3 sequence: CSAIADSYNEQFF. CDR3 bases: TGCAGTGCGATAGCCGACTCCTACAATGAGCAGTTCTTC.

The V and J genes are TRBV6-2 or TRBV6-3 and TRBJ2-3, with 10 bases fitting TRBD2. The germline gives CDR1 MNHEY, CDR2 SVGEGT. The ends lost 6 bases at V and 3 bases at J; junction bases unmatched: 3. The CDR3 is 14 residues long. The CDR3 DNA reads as TGTGCCAGCAGAGTAGCGGGAGGAACAGATACGCAGTATTTT. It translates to CASRVAGGTDTQYF.

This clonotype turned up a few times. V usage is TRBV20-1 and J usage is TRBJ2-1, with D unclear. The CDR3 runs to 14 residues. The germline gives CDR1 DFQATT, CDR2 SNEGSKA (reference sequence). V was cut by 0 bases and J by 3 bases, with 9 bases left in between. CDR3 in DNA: TGCAGTGCTAGAGATCGCGAACGCTACAATGAGCAGTTCTTC. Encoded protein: CSARDRERYNEQFF.

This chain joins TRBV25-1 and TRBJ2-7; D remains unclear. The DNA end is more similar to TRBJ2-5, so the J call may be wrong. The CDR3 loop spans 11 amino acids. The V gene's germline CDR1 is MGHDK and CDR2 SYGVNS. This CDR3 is CAASQEETQYF. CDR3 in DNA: TGTGCCGCAAGCCAGGAGGAGACCCAGTACTTC.

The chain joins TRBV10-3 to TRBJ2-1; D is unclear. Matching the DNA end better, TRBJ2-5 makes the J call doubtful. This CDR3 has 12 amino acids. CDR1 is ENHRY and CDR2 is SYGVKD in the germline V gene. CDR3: CAISSAQETQYF. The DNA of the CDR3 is TGTGCCATCAGTAGCGCCCAAGAGACCCAGTACTTC.